This T cell receptor beta chain comes out of a study of STAT3 mutations in large granular lymphocyte leukemia. Study observations and caveats: In T-cell large granular lymphocyte leukemia, about half of patients showed multiple immunodominant subclonotypes. A small but highly pathogenic clone may have been missed.

Here immunoSEQ multiplex PCR was the method, and the copy in TCRdb shows in-frame clones only, minus some. This repertoire shows around 3,000 clones, more than 75% found once; its top ten account for 40% to 55%. As to this clone: Its specificity is not known.

Germline values: CDR1 SGHNT, CDR2 YYREEE (reference sequence). This CDR3 is built from 16 residues. J lost 0 bases, V lost 0 bases, and 3 bases had no gene match. The source of this sequence is a man in his forties with T-cell large granular lymphocyte leukemia. Some clones in this sample may be carry-over from other donors' samples. The chain joins TRBV5-4 to TRBJ1-1; 9 bases line up with TRBD1. Sequenced input: peripheral blood mononuclear cells. As DNA, the CDR3 is TGTGCCAGCAGCTTGGACAGACAGGGGGTGAACACTGAAGCTTTCTTT. This sequence encodes CASSLDRQGVNTEAFF.